This is a list of T cell receptor beta chains from one sample in a study of cytomegalovirus exposure and HLA in healthy donors. Profiling relied on immunoSEQ multiplex PCR, and the TCRdb table lists in-frame clones only, not all of them. The table lists about 64,000 clones, roughly 96% of them singletons. Sequencing was carried out using PBMCs. These receptors were taken from a young woman in good health and CMV-seropositive. Both conserved end residues are part of each CDR3. The D gene is left open where the match is weak. Rows may omit the clone size; those that give it use once, few, many or a size class.

V,length,D,size,J,DNA,CDR3
TRBV4-1,14,.,.,TRBJ1-5,TGCGCCAGCAGCCGAAGGGCAGGGTCTCAGCCCCAGCATTTT,CASSRRAGSQPQHF
TRBV9,16,.,.,TRBJ2-1,TGTGCCAGCAGCCCAACCGGGACTCGAACCTACAATGAGCAGTTCTTC,CASSPTGTRTYNEQFF
TRBV11-2,14,.,.,TRBJ2-5,TGTGCCAGCAGCTTAGATCCGGGTCGGGAGACCCAGTACTTC,CASSLDPGRETQYF
TRBV2,15,TRBD2,.,TRBJ2-1,TGTGCCAGCAGTGAAGATCTAGCGGGGTACAATGAGCAGTTCTTC,CASSEDLAGYNEQFF
TRBV5-1,18,TRBD1,.,TRBJ2-4,TGCGCCAGCAGCTCCCGGTTGGCGGGACAGGGAGCCAAAAACATTCAGTACTTC,CASSSRLAGQGAKNIQYF
TRBV7-2,15,.,.,TRBJ1-4,TGTGCCAGCAGCTTAGAGTCAGGTTTTAATGAAAAACTGTTTTTT,CASSLESGFNEKLFF
TRBV10-2,14,.,.,TRBJ2-7,TGCGCCAGCAGTAAGGCGGGCAGCAGCTACGAGCAGTACTTC,CASSKAGSSYEQYF
TRBV5-5,15,TRBD1,.,TRBJ1-5,TGTGCCAGCAGCTCACAGGGGATTAGCAATCAGCCCCAGCATTTT,CASSSQGISNQPQHF
TRBV4-3,12,.,.,TRBJ2-2,TGCGCCAGCAGCCACCAGGGGGGGGAGCTGTTTTTT,CASSHQGGELFF
TRBV27,16,TRBD2,.,TRBJ2-3,TGTGCCAGCAGAGTCGGACTAGCGGGAGTCACAGATACGCAGTATTTT,CASRVGLAGVTDTQYF
TRBV28,16,.,.,TRBJ2-7,TGTGCCAGCAGTTTATACCGAGGCAGCTCAAAGTACGAGCAGTACTTC,CASSLYRGSSKYEQYF
TRBV2,14,.,.,TRBJ2-5,TGTGCCAGCAGTGATGGGGGGGGGCCAGAGACCCAGTACTTC,CASSDGGGPETQYF
TRBV18,15,.,.,TRBJ2-2,TGTGCCAGCTCATTAGCGGACACGAACACCGGGGAGCTGTTTTTT,CASSLADTNTGELFF
TRBV4-1,18,TRBD2,.,TRBJ2-1,TGCGCCAGCAGCCAAACTTCTAGCGGGGGCCTTCCCTACAATGAGCAGTTCTTC,CASSQTSSGGLPYNEQFF
TRBV6-6,16,.,.,TRBJ2-7,TGTGCCAGCACCTTACTCGGTCAGGAAAGCTCCTACGAGCAGTACTTC,CASTLLGQESSYEQYF
TRBV7-2,16,TRBD1,.,TRBJ1-4,TGTGCCAGCAGCTTAATCTACAGGGGGCATGATGAAAAACTGTTTTTT,CASSLIYRGHDEKLFF
TRBV6-1,16,TRBD2,.,TRBJ2-1,TGTGCCAGCAGTGCTCCCGGGGGGAGGTCCTACAATGAGCAGTTCTTC,CASSAPGGRSYNEQFF
TRBV4-1,18,.,.,TRBJ1-5,TGCGCCAGCAGCCCCTTTTTGACGACAGGCCATAGCAATCAGCCCCAGCATTTT,CASSPFLTTGHSNQPQHF
TRBV7-6,17,.,.,TRBJ2-7,TGTGCCAGCAGCCCGCTGGGGATTGGTCAGGGGTCCTACGAGCAGTACTTC,CASSPLGIGQGSYEQYF
TRBV30,12,.,.,TRBJ1-2,TGTGCCTGGAACGACGGGAACTATGGCTACACCTTC,CAWNDGNYGYTF
TRBV29-1,11,.,.,TRBJ2-7,TGCAGCGTGAGGGTGGCAGACAAGCAGTACTTC,CSVRVADKQYF
TRBV18,16,.,.,TRBJ2-3,TGTGCCAGCTCGTTCGGCCAACCCCAGGACAATCCCCCGCAGTATTTT,CASSFGQPQDNPPQYF
TRBV7-9,13,TRBD2,.,TRBJ2-5,TGTGCCAGCAGCCTCCGGGGGGGAGAGACCCAGTACTTC,CASSLRGGETQYF
TRBV2,17,TRBD1,once,TRBJ2-1,TGTGCCAGCAGTGATTTGGTAACAGGGGGCGATGACGATGAGCAGTTCTTC,CASSDLVTGGDDDEQFF
TRBV5-8,14,TRBD1,.,TRBJ2-1,TGTGCCAGCAGCCTGGGACAGGGGGTCGATGAGCAGTTCTTC,CASSLGQGVDEQFF
TRBV29-1,13,TRBD1,.,TRBJ1-2,TGCAGCGTCGAGCGGGACAGGGGAGGAGGCTACACCTTC,CSVERDRGGGYTF
TRBV10-2,13,.,.,TRBJ2-3,TGCGCCAGCAGGGAGACTAGTACAGATACGCAGTATTTT,CASRETSTDTQYF
TRBV7-9,15,.,.,TRBJ2-3,TGTGCCAGCAGCTTAGGTTGGGACACCGTCGATACGCAGTATTTT,CASSLGWDTVDTQYF
TRBV5-1,16,.,.,TRBJ2-1,TGCGCCAGCAGCTTGGACAGGCCCCTCTCCTACAATGAGCAGTTCTTC,CASSLDRPLSYNEQFF
TRBV5-1,15,.,.,TRBJ2-3,TGCGCCAGCAGCTTGGAGGAGTCCTCCACAGATACGCAGTATTTT,CASSLEESSTDTQYF
TRBV6-1,15,.,.,TRBJ1-2,TGTGCCAGCAGACCGGGGCTATTGGGGGGCTATGGCTACACCTTC,CASRPGLLGGYGYTF
TRBV5-4,15,TRBD2,.,TRBJ2-7,TGTGCCAGCAGCTTGCGGCGGGGGGGCCGCAACGAGCAGTACTTC,CASSLRRGGRNEQYF
TRBV9,17,.,.,TRBJ2-2,TGTGCCAGCAGCGTAGAAGCTACGTCGCGGTACACCGGGGAGCTGTTTTTT,CASSVEATSRYTGELFF
TRBV30,14,TRBD1,.,TRBJ1-4,TGTGCCTGGAGTGCCGGGACAGGCGATGAAAAACTGTTTTTT,CAWSAGTGDEKLFF
TRBV10-3,14,TRBD1,.,TRBJ2-7,TGTGCCAGCAACCCGGGACAGGGATCCTACGAGCAGTACTTC,CASNPGQGSYEQYF
TRBV28,14,TRBD1,.,TRBJ2-7,TGTGCCAGCAGTTTTCAGGGGGCCTCCTACGAGCAGTACTTC,CASSFQGASYEQYF
TRBV28,13,.,.,TRBJ1-2,TGTGCCAGCAGTTTAATGTCTAGTAGTGGCTACACCTTC,CASSLMSSSGYTF
TRBV30,15,.,once,TRBJ2-1,TGTGCCTGCCCACTCGGGGCAGGGGATGTGGATGAGCAGTTCTTC,CACPLGAGDVDEQFF
TRBV5-4,15,TRBD1,once,TRBJ1-2,TGTGCCAGCAGCATGCGACAGGGAGCTAACTATGGCTACACCTTC,CASSMRQGANYGYTF
TRBV19,16,TRBD1,.,TRBJ2-2,TGTGCCAGTAGCCTTTATACAGGGGTTTGGGCCGGGGAGCTGTTTTTT,CASSLYTGVWAGELFF
TRBV19,16,.,.,TRBJ1-3,TGTGCCAGTAGCCGCCTCCCTAGTGTCTCTGGAAACACCATATATTTT,CASSRLPSVSGNTIYF
TRBV19,13,.,.,TRBJ2-7,TGTGCCAGTAGTACCGTCGGGACTGACGAGCAGTACTTC,CASSTVGTDEQYF
TRBV10-1,15,TRBD2,.,TRBJ2-1,TGCGCCAGCAGTCCTAGCGGGAGTCGGGGTCGGGAGCAGTTCTTC,CASSPSGSRGREQFF
TRBV5-1,15,.,.,TRBJ1-1,TGCGCCAGCAGCTTACGAACTTATCCGAACACTGAAGCTTTCTTT,CASSLRTYPNTEAFF
TRBV7-9,15,TRBD1,.,TRBJ1-1,TGTGCCAGCAGCCGCACAGGGGGCGTGATTCCTGAAGCTTTCTTT,CASSRTGGVIPEAFF
TRBV7-9,15,.,.,TRBJ1-3,TGTGCCAGCAGTCTACCGGGAGTCTCTGGAAACACCATATATTTT,CASSLPGVSGNTIYF
TRBV9,16,TRBD2,once,TRBJ2-1,TGTGCCAGCAGCATCGGACTAGCGGGAGGGCGGAGTGAGCAGTTCTTC,CASSIGLAGGRSEQFF
TRBV7-2,13,.,.,TRBJ1-1,TGTGCCAGCAGCGTCGGACAGCGCCTTGAAGCTTTCTTT,CASSVGQRLEAFF
TRBV7-2,14,TRBD1,.,TRBJ2-7,TGTGCCAGCAGCTTAGACAGGGGACGTTACGAGCAGTACTTC,CASSLDRGRYEQYF
TRBV20-1,11,.,.,TRBJ1-1,TGCAGTGCTAGCCTCCAGGGTGAAGCTTTCTTT,CSASLQGEAFF
TRBV19,18,.,once,TRBJ2-1,TGTGCCAGTAGGGACCCTTACCTAATGGGAGAGCGACCCAATGAGCAGTTCTTC,CASRDPYLMGERPNEQFF
TRBV29-1,15,.,.,TRBJ2-5,TGCAGCGCCCCCAGGGAAGGGTATAAAGGAGAGACCCAGTACTTC,CSAPREGYKGETQYF
TRBV2,12,.,.,TRBJ1-5,TGTGCCAGCCGGGGAAACAATCAGCCCCAGCATTTT,CASRGNNQPQHF
TRBV6-6,14,TRBD1,.,TRBJ2-1,TGTGCCAGCAGCTACCGGGACAGCTACAATGAGCAGTTCTTC,CASSYRDSYNEQFF
TRBV4-1,15,.,.,TRBJ1-4,TGCGCCAGCAGCCAATGGTACGGAACTAATGAAAAACTGTTTTTT,CASSQWYGTNEKLFF
TRBV27,14,TRBD1,.,TRBJ1-6,TGTGCCAGCAGCCAACAGGGGCGTAGTTCACCCCTCCACTTT,CASSQQGRSSPLHF
TRBV19,15,.,.,TRBJ1-2,TGTGCCAGTAGTACCCCAAGTGACAGATACTATGGCTACACCTTC,CASSTPSDRYYGYTF
TRBV11-2,15,.,.,TRBJ2-5,TGTGCCAGCAGCTTAGGAGGACTCCGCCAAGAGACCCAGTACTTC,CASSLGGLRQETQYF
TRBV4-3,16,.,.,TRBJ1-6,TGCGCCAGCAGCCAAGGGCGGACAGTAGAAAATTCACCCCTCCACTTT,CASSQGRTVENSPLHF